The 22 T cell receptor beta chains given below trace back to one sample, sequenced in a study of blood T cells in healthy people across ages. The authors ran a second PCR of 7 to 11 cycles using a sample-barcoded 5' primer and a J-beta primer mix. TCRdb processed the 5' RACE reads anew with MiXCR; each CDR3 protein has one entry. This sample has over 1.5 million distinct CDR3 sequences, with around half found just once. Sequencing input: blood. Receptors originate from a woman in her thirties or forties in good health.

Only one count was recorded for this clonotype. This chain links TRBV12-3 or TRBV12-4 with TRBJ2-3, with a tentative D call TRBD2 (5 bases). With 10 bases removed from V and 3 bases from J, the gap between germline ends came to 14 bases. The CDR3 has 13 residues. The CDR3 spells CATQIRETDTQYF. The CDR3 DNA reads as TGTGCCACTCAAATTAGGGAGACAGATACGCAGTATTTT.

In this sample, this clonotype turned up a few times. The chain joins TRBV27 to TRBJ2-1, with TRBD1 identical over 7 bases. The CDR3 is 15 amino acids. The junction had 5 bases not matched to a gene; V was cut back by 0 bases and J by 6 bases. Germline CDR1 is MNHEY and CDR2 is SMNVEV (reference sequence). The CDR3 region is CASSLSDRTPNEQFF. In nucleotides, the CDR3 is TGTGCCAGCAGTTTATCGGACAGGACCCCCAATGAGCAGTTCTTC.

The J gene is TRBJ2-7, the V gene TRBV12-3 or TRBV12-4; 7 bases agree with TRBD1. V was pared by 5 bases and J by 2 bases, with 12 bases of the junction left unmatched. There are 16 residues in the CDR3. This CDR3 reads CASSPWTGRITYEQYF. CDR3 in DNA: TGTGCCAGCAGTCCCTGGACAGGTCGAATCACCTACGAGCAGTACTTC.

J is TRBJ2-1 and V is TRBV25-1, with 9 bases that match TRBD2. This CDR3 contains 14 residues. Germline trimming cut 11 bases from V and 0 bases from J; bases unmatched to any gene: 5. Per the germline V gene, CDR1 is MGHDK and CDR2 is SYGVNS. In nucleotides, the CDR3 is TGTGCCGGCCAGACTAGCGGCTCCTACAATGAGCAGTTCTTC. Residues: CAGQTSGSYNEQFF.

The V call is TRBV5-5, the J call TRBJ2-4; the D is unclear. Looked up from germline, CDR1 is SGHKS and CDR2 is YYEKEE (reference sequence). Between the trimmed V and J ends, which lost 0 bases and 11 bases, there was a span of 21 bases. The CDR3 loop spans 16 amino acids. The CDR3 region has the DNA TGTGCCAGCAGCTTGGCCCCTCTAGGGCAGACGGCAGTTCAGTACTTC. It translates to CASSLAPLGQTAVQYF. The variable domain in full, completed from reference TRBV5-5 and TRBJ2-4, reads DAGVTQSPTHLIKTRGQQVTLRCSPISGHKSVSWYQQVLGQGPQFIFQYYEKEERGRGNFPDRFSARQFPNYSSELNVNALLLGDSALYLCASSLAPLGQTAVQYFGAGTRLSVL.

The chain couples TRBV12-3 or TRBV12-4 to TRBJ2-1; D is possibly TRBD2 (6 bases). V lost 7 bases to trimming and J lost 1 base, with 11 bases between them. This CDR3 region has 14 residues. In DNA, the CDR3 is TGTGCCAGCACGGGCGGGATATCCTACAATGAGCAGTTCTTC. Translated: CASTGGISYNEQFF.

The rearrangement links TRBV10-3 to TRBJ2-1; 9 bases agree with TRBD2. The germline V gene encodes CDR1 ENHRY and CDR2 SYGVKD. V was pared by 2 bases and J by 3 bases, with 5 bases of the junction left unmatched. The CDR3 contains 16 residues. CDR3 region: CAISEPTSGFYNEQFF. Written as DNA, the CDR3 is TGTGCCATCAGTGAGCCTACTAGCGGGTTCTACAATGAGCAGTTCTTC.

The chain carries TRBV11-2 and TRBJ2-3; D is possibly TRBD2 (7 bases). Germline V gene data show CDR1 as SGHAT and CDR2 as FQNNGV. The CDR3 spans 17 residues. V lost 0 bases to trimming and J lost 2 bases, with 15 bases between them. CDR3 sequence reads: CASSLDARGTSTDTQYF. The CDR3 DNA reads TGTGCCAGCAGCTTAGATGCGCGGGGGACATCCACAGATACGCAGTATTTT.

The chain employs TRBV10-3 and TRBJ1-5, with 8 bases aligning to TRBD1. CDR3 length equals 15 residues. The germline V gene has CDR1 ENHRY and CDR2 SYGVKD. Losses at the gene ends were 5 bases for V and 0 bases for J; bases not matched to a gene: 3. CDR3 DNA sequence: TGTGCCATCAGTCAGACAGGGGATAGCAATCAGCCCCAGCATTTT. Its protein product is CAISQTGDSNQPQHF.

The chain carries TRBV7-9 and TRBJ2-4; 11 nucleotides match TRBD2. The DNA end is a closer match to TRBJ2-5, so the J assignment may be wrong. The length of the CDR3 is 17 residues. CDR1 SEHNR and CDR2 FQNEAQ come from the germline V gene (reference sequence). The CDR3 loop reads CASSLLLAGDMGETQYF. In nucleotides, the CDR3 is TGTGCCAGCAGCTTATTACTAGCGGGGGACATGGGTGAGACCCAGTACTTC.

CDR3 sequence: CASSPWGTRQTNEQFF. The CDR3 DNA reads as TGTGCCAGCAGCCCGTGGGGGACCAGACAGACTAATGAGCAGTTCTTC. The chain has TRBV7-9 and TRBJ2-1; TRBD1 or TRBD2 may be the D gene (5 bases each). Trimming took 5 bases from V and 7 from J, leaving 21 bases between them. Germline V CDR1 and CDR2: SEHNR, FQNEAQ (reference sequence). The CDR3 spans 16 residues.

This clonotype was seen at least ten times. V gene TRBV2 combines with J gene TRBJ2-7, with D possibly being TRBD2 (6 bases). The ends were cut back, 5 bases at V and 2 bases at J, with 10 bases in the middle. CDR3 length: 13 residues. Germline CDR1 SNHLY, CDR2 FYNNEI. The CDR3 loop is CASSRGRTYEQYF. In DNA form, the CDR3 reads TGTGCCAGCAGTCGGGGGAGAACCTACGAGCAGTACTTC.

This clonotype has just a few counts. The chain joins TRBV4-3 to TRBJ2-7; D possibly uses TRBD1 or TRBD2 (5 bases each). This CDR3 has 16 amino acids. With 0 bases removed from V and 6 bases from J, the gap between germline ends came to 18 bases. Germline CDR1 and CDR2: LGHNA and YSLEER. CDR3 residues: CASSQEEGEGFGEQYF. CDR3 DNA: TGCGCCAGCAGCCAAGAAGAGGGCGAGGGGTTCGGCGAGCAGTACTTC.

This sequence joins TRBV28 and TRBJ2-7; D perhaps matches TRBD1 (5 bases). This CDR3 region has 12 residues. Germline CDR1 MDHEN, CDR2 SYDVKM. V gave up 6 bases and J gave up 6 bases, with 12 bases separating them. Here the CDR3 reads CASRSGAAEQYF. The CDR3 region has the DNA TGTGCCAGCAGATCTGGGGCGGCCGAGCAGTACTTC.

This chain connects TRBV12-3 or TRBV12-4 to TRBJ1-5; D perhaps matches TRBD1 (6 bases). Trimming took off 5 bases at V and 6 bases at J, with 14 bases between the two ends. CDR3 length: 14 amino acids. The CDR3 coding sequence is TGTGCCAGCAGTGAGGGGGGGTCGGGTCAGCCCCAGCATTTT. Translating gives CASSEGGSGQPQHF.

This rearrangement joins TRBV7-2 to TRBJ2-3, with unresolved D. Germline-derived CDR1 and CDR2 are SGHTA and FQGNSA. CDR3 length: 15 residues. Between the trimmed V and J ends, which lost 2 bases and 4 bases, there was a span of 13 bases. The CDR3 nucleotides are TGTGCCAGCAGCTTACTAAGCGCTATTCCAGATACGCAGTATTTT. This codes for CASSLLSAIPDTQYF.

This clonotype has more than one count but fewer than ten. The chain recombines TRBV7-9 with TRBJ2-3; TRBD2 matches at 8 bases. The ends lost 7 bases at V and 7 bases at J; junction bases unmatched: 13. The CDR3 contains 15 residues. The germline CDR1 and CDR2 sequences are SEHNR and FQNEAQ (reference sequence). CDR3 loop: CASTAPSAGAYTQYF. In nucleotides, the CDR3 is TGTGCCAGCACCGCCCCTTCAGCGGGGGCTTATACGCAGTATTTT.

Comment on this clonotype: Since a much larger clone is just one base distant, this may be a read error. The rearrangement joins TRBV10-3 to TRBJ2-1; D remains unclear. The germline CDR1 and CDR2 sequences are ENHRY and SYGVKD. V dropped 5 bases and J dropped 0 bases, with 11 bases sitting between them. This CDR3 spans 15 amino acids. CDR3 nucleotides: TGTGCCATCAGTTACGCCTCGAGCTCCTACAATGAGCAGTTCTTC. It is translated as CAISYASSSYNEQFF.

The CDR3 loop is CASSTTPIAGYGYTF. CDR3 sequence (DNA): TGCGCCAGCAGCACGACACCAATCGCGGGCTATGGCTACACCTTC. The chain recombines TRBV5-1 with TRBJ1-2; D is uncertain. The CDR3 contains 15 residues. Trimming removed 4 bases from V and 4 bases from J, with 17 bases in between. The germline gives CDR1 SGHRS, CDR2 YFSETQ.

The chain has TRBV27 and TRBJ2-4; 7 bases fit TRBD1. The end of the DNA is better explained by TRBJ2-7, so the J call may be wrong. CDR1 is MNHEY and CDR2 is SMNVEV in the germline V gene (reference sequence). The CDR3 covers 14 residues. This CDR3 is CASSFSWDSYEQYF. The CDR3 region has the DNA TGTGCCAGCAGTTTCTCCTGGGACAGCTACGAGCAGTACTTC.

The CDR3 DNA is TGTGCCAGCAGATACGGACCTGAGGGTACCTACGAGCAGTACTTC. It is translated as CASRYGPEGTYEQYF. The chain has TRBV7-2 and TRBJ2-7, with D perhaps matching TRBD2 (5 bases). There are 15 residues in the CDR3. The germline gives CDR1 SGHTA, CDR2 FQGNSA. The V end was cut by 6 bases, the J end by 2 bases, with 17 bases between.

The table lists this clonotype with many counts. The chain combines TRBV29-1 with TRBJ2-7; possible D gene TRBD1, 6 bases. Trimming cost V 6 bases and J 3 bases, with 12 bases left between them. Germline lookup yields CDR1 SQVTM and CDR2 ANQGSEA. CDR3 length: 12 amino acids. The CDR3 DNA is TGCAGCGTAGGACGGGACAACTACGAGCAGTACTTC. Translating it yields CSVGRDNYEQYF.